The TCR beta chain described here comes from a study of monozygotic twins with inflammatory bowel disease. Notes on the study in general: No separation of different T cell subtypes was possible. IBD patients displayed reduced TCRbeta diversity (inverse Simpson) when set against healthy co-twins.

Note on this clonotype: The antigen is undetermined.

Donors gave under 3 ml of blood apiece. Germline V gene data show CDR1 as DFQATT and CDR2 as SNEGSKA (reference sequence). The CDR3 is 14 amino acids. Reprocessing the 5' RACE reads, TCRdb reports a single entry for every CDR3 protein and omits DNA. The sample yields 190,000 or so distinct CDR3 sequences, of which the top ten take up 1.5% to 2%. Sequenced: blood. This chain links TRBV20-1 with TRBJ2-3; TCRdb indicates TRBD1, and absent DNA this call remains unverified. The source of this sequence is a human donor with ulcerative colitis or Crohn's disease, or a healthy co-twin of an affected twin (not recorded which). The CDR3 sequence is CSVGGTTSTDTQYF.